This entry concerns a single T cell receptor beta chain. Its antigen is as yet unknown. This sample was included in a study of early T cells in non-severe SARS-CoV-2 infection. Study as a whole: Bulk RNA from unsorted whole blood was sequenced; chains were unpaired. Study-wide results and caveats: VDJdb-based matching was biased toward anti-spike CD8 responses and missed private and CD4 specificities.

The germline CDR1 and CDR2 sequences are SGHTA and FQGNSA. CDR3 length: 16 residues. V was trimmed by 5 bases and J by 5 bases, leaving 20 bases between them. TCRdb re-called the 5' RACE reads with MiXCR, one entry per CDR3 protein. The sample contains about 63,000 distinct CDR3 sequences, over 10% of which appear only once. The origin of this receptor is an adult who was a healthcare worker with PCR-confirmed SARS-CoV-2 infection or an uninfected control (not recorded which). The sequenced sample consisted of whole blood. The chain uses TRBV7-2 and TRBJ2-3, with a possible D match to TRBD2 (6 bases). The CDR3 DNA reads TGTGCCAGCAGCCACCCCGACTTCGGGGGACGAGATACGCAGTATTTT. Translation gives CASSHPDFGGRDTQYF.